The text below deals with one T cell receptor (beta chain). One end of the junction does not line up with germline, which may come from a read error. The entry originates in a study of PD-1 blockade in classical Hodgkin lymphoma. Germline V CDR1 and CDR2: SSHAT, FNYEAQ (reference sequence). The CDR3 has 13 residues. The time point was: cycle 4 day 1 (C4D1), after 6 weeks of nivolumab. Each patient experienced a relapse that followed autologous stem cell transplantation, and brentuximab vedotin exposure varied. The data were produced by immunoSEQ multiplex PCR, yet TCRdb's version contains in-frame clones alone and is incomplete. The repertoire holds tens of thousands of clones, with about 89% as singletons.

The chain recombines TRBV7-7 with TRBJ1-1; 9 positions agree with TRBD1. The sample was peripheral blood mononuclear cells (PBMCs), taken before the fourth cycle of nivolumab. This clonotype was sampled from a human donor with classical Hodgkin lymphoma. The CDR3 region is CASSPGQGTEAFF. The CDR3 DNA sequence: TGTGCTAGCAGCCCGGGACAGGGCACTGAAGCTTTCTTT.